This paragraph reports one T cell receptor (beta chain). CDR3 length: 12 residues. With 6 bases removed from V and 10 bases from J, the gap between germline ends came to 13 bases. From germline, CDR1 is MNHEY and CDR2 SMNVEV (reference sequence). Here immunoSEQ multiplex PCR was the method, and the copy in TCRdb shows in-frame clones only, minus some. The table shows 25,000 to 40,000 clones, with roughly 87% occurring only once. These data originate in a study of T cell changes during pregnancy in multiple sclerosis. The chain is built from TRBV27 and TRBJ2-1, with a tentative D call TRBD2 (6 bases). The sequence derives from a female donor with multiple sclerosis, enrolled in a pregnancy study. Source: CD8+ T cells from peripheral blood mononuclear cells, taken in the third trimester of pregnancy. The CDR3 DNA is TGTGCCAGCAGCTCACCTAGCGTCGAGCAGTTCTTC. Protein product: CASSSPSVEQFF.